The 21 T cell receptor beta chains in this list originate from one sample, sequenced in a study of T cells in tumors after PD-1 blockade. The assay was immunoSEQ multiplex PCR, and TCRdb's table has in-frame clones only and misses some. The repertoire includes under 75,000 clones, around 74% of them detected once, and around 4.7% sits in the top ten. The sequences come from PBMCs, collected after anti-PD-1 treatment. The source is a human donor with basal cell carcinoma.

The chain carries TRBV27 and TRBJ2-5, with a tentative D call TRBD2 (5 bases). The CDR3 extends over 15 amino acids. Deletions cut 1 base from V and 5 bases from J, with 14 bases between. Per germline, CDR1 MNHEY and CDR2 SMNVEV (reference sequence). The CDR3 sequence: CASSLFRGSAETQYF. The CDR3 DNA reads as TGTGCCAGCAGTTTATTTCGAGGGAGTGCGGAGACCCAGTACTTC.

The rearrangement links TRBV24-1 to TRBJ1-5, with 11 positions matching TRBD1. Germline assignment: CDR1 KGHDR and CDR2 SFDVKD. The CDR3 sequence is 14 residues long. The ends lost 7 bases at V and 9 bases at J; junction bases unmatched: 7. The CDR3 sequence is CATRTGTGGVPQHF. In nucleotides, the CDR3 is TGTGCCACCAGAACCGGGACAGGGGGTGTGCCCCAGCATTTT.

The chain is built from TRBV6-5 and TRBJ1-2; possibly TRBD1 for D (5 bases). In germline, CDR1 is MNHEY, CDR2 SVGAGI. V was cut by 2 bases and J by 8 bases, with 15 bases left in between. The CDR3 has 14 amino acids. The CDR3 reads CASSYIGTFAGYTF. The CDR3, as DNA: TGTGCCAGCAGTTACATCGGGACTTTCGCGGGCTACACCTTC.

V gene TRBV27 combines with J gene TRBJ2-1; the match to TRBD2 covers 12 bases. J lost 9 bases, V lost 5 bases, and 14 bases had no gene match. Germline values: CDR1 MNHEY, CDR2 SMNVEV (reference sequence). CDR3 length equals 17 residues. The CDR3 is CASSPTKASGGAFEQFF. The CDR3 DNA reads as TGTGCCAGCAGTCCCACTAAGGCTAGCGGGGGGGCCTTTGAGCAGTTCTTC.

The genes are TRBV27 and TRBJ1-2; TRBD1 is a possible D gene (5 bases). Trimming removed 0 bases at V and 7 bases at J, with 9 bases between. Germline V gives CDR1 MNHEY, CDR2 SMNVEV (reference sequence). This CDR3 comprises 13 residues. CDR3 coding DNA: TGTGCCAGCAGTTTATCAGGGGATCTTGGCTACACCTTC. Amino acid sequence: CASSLSGDLGYTF.

This clone was recorded a few times. V usage is TRBV5-5 and J usage is TRBJ2-7; D might be TRBD1 or TRBD2, each matching 9 bases. Germline CDR1 SGHKS, CDR2 YYEKEE (reference sequence). Trimming pared 9 bases from V and 3 bases from J, leaving 22 bases between. This CDR3 is built from 15 residues. The CDR3 region has the DNA TGTGCCACCAACAGGGGGCTAGCGGGACGCTACGAGCAGTACTTC. This encodes CATNRGLAGRYEQYF.

V usage is TRBV2 and J usage is TRBJ2-3, with D maybe TRBD1 (5 bases). CDR1 and CDR2 from the germline V gene are SNHLY and FYNNEI. This CDR3 comprises 16 residues. V lost 3 bases and J lost 0, with 13 bases in between. Here the CDR3 reads CASSDWTKSSTDTQYF. The CDR3 nucleotides read TGTGCCAGCAGTGACTGGACAAAGTCTAGCACAGATACGCAGTATTTT. The full variable domain, rest sourced from reference TRBV2 and TRBJ2-3, is EPEVTQTPSHQVTQMGQEVILRCVPISNHLYFYWYRQILGQKVEFLVSFYNNEISEKSEIFDDQFSVERPDGSNFTLKIRSTKLEDSAMYFCASSDWTKSSTDTQYFGPGTRLTVL.

The gene calls are TRBV19 and TRBJ2-3, with 10 bases lining up with TRBD1. The CDR3 extends over 16 amino acids. The germline CDR1 and CDR2 sequences are LNHDA and SQIVND (reference sequence). Unmatched junction bases numbered 10, after V lost 6 bases and J lost 4 bases. The DNA of the CDR3 is TGTGCCAGTAGCCGGGGACAGGGGATAAGCGCAGATACGCAGTATTTT. It is translated as CASSRGQGISADTQYF.

The chain uses TRBV7-2 and TRBJ2-7, with 9 bases matching TRBD1. V lost 3 bases, J lost 7 bases, and 10 bases stayed unmatched. CDR3 size: 15 residues. CDR1 and CDR2 (germline): SGHTA, FQGNSA. The CDR3 DNA reads as TGTGCCAGCAGCTTGGGGACAGGGTGGACGGATGAGCAGTACTTC. It yields the protein CASSLGTGWTDEQYF.

This rearrangement joins TRBV2 to TRBJ2-2, with a tentative D call TRBD1 (5 bases). The CDR3 loop spans 15 amino acids. V was shortened by 0 bases and J by 1 base, with 6 bases between the two germline ends. Germline loops: CDR1 SNHLY, CDR2 FYNNEI. CDR3: CASSEATENTGELFF. The CDR3 DNA is TGTGCCAGCAGTGAAGCGACAGAGAACACCGGGGAGCTGTTTTTT.

V and J are TRBV18 and TRBJ2-5, with a tentative D call TRBD2 (7 bases). The CDR3 covers 19 residues. Germline loops: CDR1 KGHSH, CDR2 LQKENI. The V end was cut by 5 bases, the J end by 2 bases, with 27 bases between. The CDR3 loop is CASSSTLFSSGGLQETQYF. CDR3 bases: TGTGCCAGCTCATCGACCCTTTTCTCGTCGGGGGGCTTACAAGAGACCCAGTACTTC.

The V and J genes are TRBV24-1 and TRBJ2-7, with 11 bases identical to TRBD2. Germline V gene lookup returns CDR1 KGHDR and CDR2 SFDVKD. The junction had 5 bases not matched to a gene; V was cut back by 3 bases and J by 2 bases. There are 16 residues in the CDR3. As DNA, the CDR3 is TGTGCCACCAGTGATACGGTAGCGGGGGGGGCCTACGAGCAGTACTTC. This sequence encodes CATSDTVAGGAYEQYF.

The V and J genes are TRBV6-5 and TRBJ1-6, with a tentative D call TRBD1 (6 bases). Trimming removed 4 bases at V and 7 bases at J, with 11 bases between. CDR1 MNHEY and CDR2 SVGAGI come from the germline V gene. The CDR3 extends over 14 amino acids. The CDR3 nucleotides read TGTGCCAGCAGTTTCCACAGGGCCAATTCACCCCTCCACTTT. Amino acid sequence: CASSFHRANSPLHF.

The table lists this clone with a few counts. CDR3 loop: CASGTANTGELFF. The CDR3 DNA reads TGTGCCAGCGGGACAGCGAACACCGGGGAGCTGTTTTTT. The chain links TRBV2 to TRBJ2-2, with TRBD1 identical over 7 bases. The CDR3 runs to 13 residues. The V gene end was trimmed by 8 bases and the J gene end by 0 bases; junction bases not matched to a gene: 0. Germline V gene sequence: CDR1 SNHLY, CDR2 FYNNEI. The whole variable domain, remainder taken from reference TRBV2 and TRBJ2-2, is EPEVTQTPSHQVTQMGQEVILRCVPISNHLYFYWYRQILGQKVEFLVSFYNNEISEKSEIFDDQFSVERPDGSNFTLKIRSTKLEDSAMYFCASGTANTGELFFGEGSRLTVL.

The V gene is TRBV4-2, the J gene TRBJ2-7, with a possible D match to TRBD1 (5 bases). The CDR3 is made up of 15 amino acids. Trimming left V 1 base short and J 2 bases short, with 12 bases between. CDR1 LGHNA and CDR2 YNFKEQ come from the germline V gene. CDR3 amino acids: CASSQGGLSTYEQYF. CDR3 nucleotides: TGTGCCAGCAGCCAAGGGGGCCTGTCGACCTACGAGCAGTACTTC.

V gene TRBV7-6 combines with J gene TRBJ2-2; 15 bases align to TRBD2. The CDR3 length is 15 residues. In germline, CDR1 is SGHVS, CDR2 FNYEAQ. J lost 4 bases, V lost 9 bases, and 3 bases had no gene match. The CDR3 DNA is TGTGCCAGTTGGACTAGCGGGGGGGGCACCGGGGAGCTGTTTTTT. It is translated as CASWTSGGGTGELFF.

The chain has TRBV5-4 and TRBJ2-5, with D possibly matching TRBD1 (6 bases). The CDR3 is 14 residues long. Trimming removed 4 bases at V and 2 bases at J, with 12 bases between. CDR1 is SGHNT and CDR2 is YYREEE in the germline V gene (reference sequence). The CDR3 loop is CASSAGGSQETQYF. CDR3 sequence (DNA): TGTGCCAGCAGCGCTGGGGGCAGTCAAGAGACCCAGTACTTC.

This clone was found a few times. The junction does not match germline at one end; this may be a read error. The V gene is TRBV24-1, the J gene TRBJ2-6; D is unclear. Germline-derived CDR1 and CDR2 are KGHDR and SFDVKD. This CDR3 spans 16 amino acids. The CDR3 coding sequence is TGTGCCACCAGTGACTCAGTAAGCTCTAGGGCCAACGTCCTGACTTTC. Encoded protein: CATSDSVSSRANVLTF.

The chain couples TRBV19 to TRBJ1-5; D unresolved. The germline V and J ends were trimmed by 7 bases and 4 bases, with 11 bases remaining between them. The CDR3 is 13 amino acids. Germline V gives CDR1 LNHDA, CDR2 SQIVND (reference sequence). The CDR3 reads CASTKQQNQPQHF. In DNA form, the CDR3 reads TGTGCCAGTACCAAACAGCAGAATCAGCCCCAGCATTTT.

V is TRBV30 and J is TRBJ1-4; 7 nucleotides agree with TRBD1. With 2 bases clipped from V and 10 bases from J, the junction kept 7 bases outside the gene matches. Germline lookup yields CDR1 GTSNPN and CDR2 SVGIG (reference sequence). The CDR3 loop spans 13 amino acids. The CDR3 here is CAWSRQGVGKLFF. In DNA, the CDR3 is TGTGCCTGGAGTCGTCAGGGGGTCGGAAAACTGTTTTTT.

In its sample, this clone was seen once. The chain has TRBV6-5 and TRBJ1-1; D remains unclear. The CDR3 extends over 13 amino acids. V lost 6 bases, J lost 0 bases, and 8 bases lay in between. Per the germline V gene, CDR1 is MNHEY and CDR2 is SVGAGI. The CDR3 nucleotides are TGTGCCAGCAGGACCGGGGTGAACACTGAAGCTTTCTTT. As protein: CASRTGVNTEAFF.